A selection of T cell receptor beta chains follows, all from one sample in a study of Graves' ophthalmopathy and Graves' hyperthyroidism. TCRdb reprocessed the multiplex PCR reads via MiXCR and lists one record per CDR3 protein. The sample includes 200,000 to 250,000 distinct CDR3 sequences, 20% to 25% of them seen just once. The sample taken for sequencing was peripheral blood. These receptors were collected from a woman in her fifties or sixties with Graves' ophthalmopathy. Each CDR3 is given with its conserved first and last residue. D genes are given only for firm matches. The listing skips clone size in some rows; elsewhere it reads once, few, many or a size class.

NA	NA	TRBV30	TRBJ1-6	TGTGCCTGGAGCGTCGGAACGAACTCACCCCTCCACTTT	CAWSVGTNSPLHF
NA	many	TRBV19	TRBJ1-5	TGTGCCAGTAGTATCGAAACAGTACACAATCAGCCCCAGCATTTT	CASSIETVHNQPQHF
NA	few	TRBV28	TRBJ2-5	TGTGCCAGCAGTTTCCTGGAGGGAGAAGAGACCCAGTACTTC	CASSFLEGEETQYF
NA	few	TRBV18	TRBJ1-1	TGTGCCAGCTCACCGACACAAATCGGGACGAACACTGAAGCTTTCTTT	CASSPTQIGTNTEAFF
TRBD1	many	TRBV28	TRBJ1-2	TGTGCCAGCAGTTCCCGGACAGGGGGCTACTATGGCTACACCTTC	CASSSRTGGYYGYTF
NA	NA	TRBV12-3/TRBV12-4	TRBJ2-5	TGTGCCAGCTACCAGGCGAGGGGCCAAGAGACCCAGTACTTC	CASYQARGQETQYF
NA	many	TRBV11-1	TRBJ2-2	TGTGCCAGCAGCGGGTCACCCGGGACCGACACCGGGGAGCTGTTTTTT	CASSGSPGTDTGELFF
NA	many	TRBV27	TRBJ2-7	TGTGCCAGCAGTTTATTTTACGCACAGCCCGACGAGCAGTACTTC	CASSLFYAQPDEQYF
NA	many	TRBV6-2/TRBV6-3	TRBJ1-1	TGTGCCAGCAGTTCGAGACCGAACACTGAAGCTTTCTTT	CASSSRPNTEAFF
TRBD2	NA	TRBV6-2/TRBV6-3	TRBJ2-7	TGTGCCAGCAGCAAGACTAGCGGAGCTTACGAGCAGTACTTC	CASSKTSGAYEQYF
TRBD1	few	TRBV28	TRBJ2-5	TGTGCCAGCAACCCGACAGGGTTGGAGGAGACCCAGTACTTC	CASNPTGLEETQYF
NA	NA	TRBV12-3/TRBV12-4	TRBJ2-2	TGTGCCAGCAGTTTGTTAGGGTCGGGCACCGGGGAGCTGTTTTTT	CASSLLGSGTGELFF
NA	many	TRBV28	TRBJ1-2	TGTGCCAGCAGTGCGAATCCTAACTATGGCTACACCTTC	CASSANPNYGYTF
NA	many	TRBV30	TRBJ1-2	TGTGCCTGGGGTGGAGAGAGCGGGGCCTATGGCTACACCTTC	CAWGGESGAYGYTF
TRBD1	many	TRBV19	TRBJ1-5	TGTGCCAGTAGTATGGGACAGGGCGGAGGTCAGCCCCAGCATTTT	CASSMGQGGGQPQHF
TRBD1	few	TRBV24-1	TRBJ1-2	TGTGCCACCAGTGAAACAGGGGGTGAAGGCTACACCTTC	CATSETGGEGYTF
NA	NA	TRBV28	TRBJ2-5	TGTGCCAGCAGTCTACCCCCAGGCAGCGGAGAGACCCAGTACTTC	CASSLPPGSGETQYF
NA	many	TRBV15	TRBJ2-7	TGTGCCACCAGCAGAGGCGGCAGGGTAAACGAGCAGTACTTC	CATSRGGRVNEQYF
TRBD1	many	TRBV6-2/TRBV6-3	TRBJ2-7	TGTGCCAGCAGAAAATTGGGACAGGGCGCCTACGAGCAGTACTTC	CASRKLGQGAYEQYF
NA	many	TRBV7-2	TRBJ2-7	TGTGCCAGCAGCTTAGAGGGAGCTTCGAGGCAGTACTTC	CASSLEGASRQYF
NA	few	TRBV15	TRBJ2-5	TGTGCCACCAGCTCCCACCCACTCGCGCGGGACCCCCAAGGGACCCAGTACTTC	CATSSHPLARDPQGTQYF
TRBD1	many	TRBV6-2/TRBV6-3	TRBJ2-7	TGTGCCAGCAGAGGACAGGGGGGAGACGAGCAGTACTTC	CASRGQGGDEQYF
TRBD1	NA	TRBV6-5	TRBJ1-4	TGTGCCAGCAGCGCCGGGACAGGGAAAAAACTGTTTTTT	CASSAGTGKKLFF
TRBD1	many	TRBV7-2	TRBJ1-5	TGTGCCAGCAGCCGGGACAGCAGGGGCAATCAGCCCCAGCATTTT	CASSRDSRGNQPQHF
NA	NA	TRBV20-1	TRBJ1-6	TGCAGTGCACCCCGACAGCCCCGGGGCTCACCCCTCCACTTT	CSAPRQPRGSPLHF
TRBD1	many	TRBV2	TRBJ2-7	TGTGCCAGCAAAATGTTTGGGGGGACAGGGGGCCTCGAGCAGTACTTC	CASKMFGGTGGLEQYF
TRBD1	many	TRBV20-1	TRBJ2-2	TGCAGTGCTCCCGACAGGGGGAATTCGAACACCGGGGAGCTGTTTTTT	CSAPDRGNSNTGELFF
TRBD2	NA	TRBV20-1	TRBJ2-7	TGCAGTGTTAGCGGGAGACCTTCCTACGAGCAGTACTTC	CSVSGRPSYEQYF
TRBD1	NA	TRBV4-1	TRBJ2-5	TGCGCCAGCAGCCAACCTACAGGGGGCCGGGAGACCCAGTACTTC	CASSQPTGGRETQYF
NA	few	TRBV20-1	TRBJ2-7	TGCAGTGCCGAGACCCAGGGGCTAGGGAGTGGCGAGCAGTACTTC	CSAETQGLGSGEQYF
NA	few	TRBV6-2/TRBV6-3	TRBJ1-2	TGTGCCAGCAGTTACTCTCGCGGGGCCACGCGGCGGAACTATGGCTACACCTTC	CASSYSRGATRRNYGYTF
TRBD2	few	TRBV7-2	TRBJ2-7	TGTGCCAGCAGCTCAGCACCGACTAGCGGGAGAAGGGAGCAGTACTTC	CASSSAPTSGRREQYF
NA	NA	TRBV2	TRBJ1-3	TGTGCCAGCAGTGAGGTGGGACAAGGGACCGGGGCCAGCTCTGGAAACACCATATATTTT	CASSEVGQGTGASSGNTIYF
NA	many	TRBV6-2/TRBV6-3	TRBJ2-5	TGTGCCAGCAGTTCGCACCGGGACGCCGCCGAGACCCAGTACTTC	CASSSHRDAAETQYF
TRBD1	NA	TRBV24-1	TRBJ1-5	TGTGCCACCAGTGACCCCGGGACAGGGGTGGGCAATCAGCCCCAGCATTTT	CATSDPGTGVGNQPQHF
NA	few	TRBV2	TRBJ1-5	TGTGCCAGCAGCCGGGAGGTGGGGCCCAATCAGCCCCAGCATTTT	CASSREVGPNQPQHF
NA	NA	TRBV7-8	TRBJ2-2	TGTGCCAGCAGCGTCACTTCGTTGGGGGAGCTGTTTTTT	CASSVTSLGELFF
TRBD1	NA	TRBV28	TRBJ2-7	TGTGCCAGCAGTCTTGACAGGGGGGGATCCTGCGAGCAGTACTTC	CASSLDRGGSCEQYF
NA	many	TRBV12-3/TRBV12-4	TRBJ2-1	TGTGCCAGCACCCGCCGCCTAGCCAAGATCAATGAGCAGTTCTTC	CASTRRLAKINEQFF
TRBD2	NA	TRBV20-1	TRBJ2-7	TGCAGTGTCACCTCCGGGACTAGCGGGAGGGCCGGCTACGAGCAGTACTTC	CSVTSGTSGRAGYEQYF
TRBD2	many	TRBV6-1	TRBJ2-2	TGTGCCACATCGGCGGGAGGCTTGAGGGAGCTGTTTTTT	CATSAGGLRELFF
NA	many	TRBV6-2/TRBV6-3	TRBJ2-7	TGTGCCAGCAGTTACTCGTTGGGGGTGATTCGGTCCTACGAGCAGTACTTC	CASSYSLGVIRSYEQYF